This entry lists 3 T cell receptor beta chains sequenced from one sample in a study of cytomegalovirus exposure and HLA in healthy donors. A multiplex PCR was run with 60 Vbeta primers and 13 Jbeta primers. Sequenced by immunoSEQ multiplex PCR; TCRdb stores in-frame clones only, minus some. Of roughly 130,000 clones listed, 66% are singletons. The sequenced material came from PBMCs. Receptors were obtained from a man aged 18 to 35 in good health and CMV-seronegative.

This clone was counted between two and nine times. The genes are TRBV6-5 and TRBJ2-7, with D uncertain. The CDR3 totals 11 residues. With 6 bases removed from V and 7 bases from J, the gap between germline ends came to 10 bases. Per germline, CDR1 MNHEY and CDR2 SVGAGI. The CDR3 is CASSLGYEQYF. The CDR3 DNA reads as TGTGCCAGCAGCCTAGGCTATGAGCAGTACTTC.

This clone was recorded only once. The chain employs TRBV28 and TRBJ2-1, with 7 bases identical to TRBD2. Germline V gene data show CDR1 as MDHEN and CDR2 as SYDVKM. V dropped 5 bases and J dropped 4; count of bases not matched to a gene: 8. This CDR3 spans 15 amino acids. CDR3 in amino acids: CASSPSGGSYNEQFF. CDR3 sequence (DNA): TGTGCCAGCAGTCCTTCGGGGGGTTCTTACAATGAGCAGTTCTTC.

The chain couples TRBV28 to TRBJ1-2, with 8 positions matching TRBD1. The V gene's germline CDR1 is MDHEN and CDR2 SYDVKM. The CDR3 runs to 16 residues. J gave up 7 bases and V 2 bases, and 12 bases lay outside the gene matches. The CDR3: CASSLIEMDRATGYTF. In nucleotides, the CDR3 is TGTGCCAGCAGTTTAATCGAAATGGACAGGGCAACTGGCTACACCTTC.